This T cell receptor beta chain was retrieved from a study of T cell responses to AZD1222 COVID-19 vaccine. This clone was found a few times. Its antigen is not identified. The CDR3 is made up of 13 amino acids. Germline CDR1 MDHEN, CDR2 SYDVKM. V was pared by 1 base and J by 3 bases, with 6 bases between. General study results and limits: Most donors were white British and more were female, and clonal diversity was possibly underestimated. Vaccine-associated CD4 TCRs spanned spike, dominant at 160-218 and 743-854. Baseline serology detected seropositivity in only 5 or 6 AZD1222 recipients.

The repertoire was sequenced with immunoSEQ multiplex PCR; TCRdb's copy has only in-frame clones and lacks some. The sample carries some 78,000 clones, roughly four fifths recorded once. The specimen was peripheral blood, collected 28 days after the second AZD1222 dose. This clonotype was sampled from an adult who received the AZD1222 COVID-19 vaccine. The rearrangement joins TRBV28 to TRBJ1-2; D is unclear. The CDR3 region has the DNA TGTGCCAGCAGTTTATACTCCGACTATGGCTACACCTTC. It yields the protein CASSLYSDYGYTF.